These 11 T cell receptor beta chains originate from one sample sequenced in a study of blood T cell repertoires in COVID-19. The data were produced by immunoSEQ multiplex PCR, yet TCRdb's version contains in-frame clones alone and is incomplete. The sample includes some 350,000 clones, around four fifths seen only once; the top ten take roughly 3%. The sample taken for sequencing was peripheral blood. These receptors came from a man aged 25-40 years with active or convalescent COVID-19.

The gene calls are TRBV11-3 and TRBJ2-7, with a tentative D call TRBD2 (7 bases). This CDR3 has 15 amino acids. Deletions cut 3 bases from V and 3 bases from J, with 15 bases between. The germline gives CDR1 SGHNT, CDR2 YENEEA. CDR3 nucleotides: TGTGCCAGCAGCTTCAGCGTAGGGGGGGGCTACGAGCAGTACTTC. This encodes CASSFSVGGGYEQYF.

The rearrangement links TRBV6-2 or TRBV6-3 to TRBJ2-7; TRBD1 aligns across 10 bases. V dropped 2 bases and J dropped 5; count of bases not matched to a gene: 6. The germline V gene encodes CDR1 MNHEY and CDR2 SVGEGT. The CDR3 has 15 residues. This CDR3 is CASSYTRDRGHEQYF. Written as DNA, the CDR3 is TGTGCCAGCAGTTACACCCGGGACAGGGGACACGAGCAGTACTTC.

V usage is TRBV6-5 and J usage is TRBJ1-6; D ambiguous. Germline V gene sequence: CDR1 MNHEY, CDR2 SVGAGI. Trimming shortened V by 6 bases and J by 3 bases, and 9 bases separated the two germline ends. The CDR3 consists of 14 residues. The CDR3 protein is CASSREYYNSPLHF. In nucleotides, the CDR3 is TGTGCCAGCAGCCGGGAGTACTATAATTCACCCCTCCACTTT.

This clone was detected a few times. V and J are TRBV24-1 and TRBJ2-1; 9 nucleotides match TRBD2. Germline CDR1 reads KGHDR; CDR2 reads SFDVKD. The ends lost 8 bases at V and 8 bases at J; junction bases unmatched: 6. This CDR3 has 13 residues. In DNA form, the CDR3 reads TGTGCCACCATGACTAGCGGTGGCGATGAGCAGTTCTTC. Its translation is CATMTSGGDEQFF.

With regard to this clone: Other DNA sequences from this sample encode an identical CDR3 as well. The chain is built from TRBV5-1 and TRBJ2-7; the match to TRBD2 covers 10 bases. This CDR3 is built from 14 residues. The V gene end was trimmed by 2 bases and the J gene end by 2 bases; junction bases not matched to a gene: 1. Per the germline V gene, CDR1 is SGHRS and CDR2 is YFSETQ. Here the CDR3 reads CASSLAGGPYEQYF. The CDR3, as DNA: TGCGCCAGCAGCTTAGCGGGAGGGCCCTACGAGCAGTACTTC.

The rearrangement joins TRBV30 to TRBJ2-7; 7 bases line up with TRBD1. Germline CDR1 and CDR2: GTSNPN and SVGIG (reference sequence). The V segment lost 3 bases and the J segment 2 bases; nucleotides outside the gene matches: 7. The length of the CDR3 is 14 residues. CDR3 loop: CAWSDRTGAYEQYF. DNA of the CDR3: TGTGCCTGGAGCGATCGGACAGGAGCCTACGAGCAGTACTTC.

The DNA for the CDR3 is TGTGCCAGTAGTATGCTAGCGGGAGGGCCTGGCTTCAATGAGCAGTTCTTC. It is translated as CASSMLAGGPGFNEQFF. V usage is TRBV19 and J usage is TRBJ2-1, with 12 bases lining up with TRBD2. The V gene's germline CDR1 is LNHDA and CDR2 SQIVND (reference sequence). The CDR3 spans 17 residues. With V trimmed by 3 bases and J by 6 bases, 9 bases remained unmatched.

Written as DNA, the CDR3 is TGTGCCAGCAGTCCTTTTACAGGGACCCACGAGCAGTACTTC. Its protein product is CASSPFTGTHEQYF. V gene TRBV11-1 combines with J gene TRBJ2-7; the D gene is possibly TRBD1 (6 bases). Trimming shortened V by 6 bases and J by 5 bases, and 17 bases separated the two germline ends. CDR1 and CDR2 from the germline V gene are SGHAT and FQDESV (reference sequence). The CDR3 spans 14 residues.

V is TRBV7-3 and J is TRBJ2-3, with 7 nucleotides matching TRBD2. V shed 0 bases and J 4 bases; nucleotides not matched to a gene: 4. CDR1 is SGHTA, CDR2 FQGTGA, per germline. The CDR3 is 15 amino acids. In DNA form, the CDR3 reads TGTGCCAGCAGCTTAACGGGAGCGGGACCAGATACGCAGTATTTT. Residues: CASSLTGAGPDTQYF.

The CDR3 reads CASSLGALEPDTQYF. The DNA of the CDR3 is TGCGCCAGCAGCTTGGGGGCCCTGGAACCAGATACGCAGTATTTT. The chain links TRBV5-1 to TRBJ2-3; no reliable D call. Germline-derived CDR1 and CDR2 are SGHRS and YFSETQ. The CDR3 loop spans 15 amino acids. V was cut by 0 bases and J by 4 bases, with 12 bases left in between. Full variable domain (rest looked up from reference TRBV5-1 and TRBJ2-3): KAGVTQTPRYLIKTRGQQVTLSCSPISGHRSVSWYQQTPGQGLQFLFEYFSETQRNKGNFPGRFSGRQFSNSRSEMNVSTLELGDSALYLCASSLGALEPDTQYFGPGTRLTVL.

The V and J genes are TRBV2 and TRBJ1-1; D gene uncertain. The CDR3 is 12 residues long. V was shortened by 6 bases and J by 5 bases, with 10 bases between the two germline ends. Per the germline V gene, CDR1 is SNHLY and CDR2 is FYNNEI. The CDR3 nucleotides read TGTGCCAGCAGGGAGGGCAGGACTGAAGCTTTCTTT. As protein: CASREGRTEAFF.